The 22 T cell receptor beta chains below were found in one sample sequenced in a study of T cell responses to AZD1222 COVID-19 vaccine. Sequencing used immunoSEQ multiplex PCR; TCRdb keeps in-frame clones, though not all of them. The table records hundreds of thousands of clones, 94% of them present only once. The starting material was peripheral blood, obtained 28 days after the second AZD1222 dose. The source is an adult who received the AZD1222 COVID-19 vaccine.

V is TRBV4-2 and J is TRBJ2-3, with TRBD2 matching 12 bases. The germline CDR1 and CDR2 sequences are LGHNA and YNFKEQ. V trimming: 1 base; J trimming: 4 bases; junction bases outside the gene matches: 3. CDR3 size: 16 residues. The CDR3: CASSQVRTSGADTQYF. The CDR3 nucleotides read TGTGCCAGCAGCCAAGTGCGGACTAGCGGGGCAGATACGCAGTATTTT.

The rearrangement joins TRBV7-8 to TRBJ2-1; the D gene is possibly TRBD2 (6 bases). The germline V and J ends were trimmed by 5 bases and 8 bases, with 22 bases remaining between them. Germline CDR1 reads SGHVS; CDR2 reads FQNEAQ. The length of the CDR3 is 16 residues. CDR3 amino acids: CASSGLRGVDVDEQFF. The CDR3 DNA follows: TGTGCCAGCAGCGGACTGCGGGGAGTGGATGTCGATGAGCAGTTCTTC.

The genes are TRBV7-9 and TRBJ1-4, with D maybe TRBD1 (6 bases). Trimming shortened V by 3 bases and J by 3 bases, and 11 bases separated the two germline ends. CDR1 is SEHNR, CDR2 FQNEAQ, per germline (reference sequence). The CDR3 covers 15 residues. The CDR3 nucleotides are TGTGCCAGCAGCTTTGAAGGACAGCCTAATGAAAAACTGTTTTTT. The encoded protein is CASSFEGQPNEKLFF.

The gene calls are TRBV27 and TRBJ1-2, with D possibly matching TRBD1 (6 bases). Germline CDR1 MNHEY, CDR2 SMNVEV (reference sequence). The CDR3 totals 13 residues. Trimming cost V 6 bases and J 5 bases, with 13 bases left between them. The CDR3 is CASRMRGQYGYTF. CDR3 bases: TGTGCCAGCAGAATGAGGGGACAATATGGCTACACCTTC.

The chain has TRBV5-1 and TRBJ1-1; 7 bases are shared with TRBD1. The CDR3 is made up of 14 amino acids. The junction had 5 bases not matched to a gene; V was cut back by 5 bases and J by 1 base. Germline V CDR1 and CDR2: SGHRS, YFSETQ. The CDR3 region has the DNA TGCGCCAGCAGTTGGGACAGCGGGAACACTGAAGCTTTCTTT. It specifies CASSWDSGNTEAFF. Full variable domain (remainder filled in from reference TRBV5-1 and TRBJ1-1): KAGVTQTPRYLIKTRGQQVTLSCSPISGHRSVSWYQQTPGQGLQFLFEYFSETQRNKGNFPGRFSGRQFSNSRSEMNVSTLELGDSALYLCASSWDSGNTEAFFGQGTRLTVV.

CDR3 sequence: CASSLAEIYGYTF. The CDR3 DNA is TGTGCCAGCAGCTTGGCAGAGATCTATGGCTACACCTTC. The rearrangement links TRBV5-6 to TRBJ1-2; D not resolved. CDR3 length: 13 amino acids. V was trimmed by 0 bases and J by 4 bases, leaving 7 bases between them. Per germline, CDR1 SGHDT and CDR2 YYEEEE.

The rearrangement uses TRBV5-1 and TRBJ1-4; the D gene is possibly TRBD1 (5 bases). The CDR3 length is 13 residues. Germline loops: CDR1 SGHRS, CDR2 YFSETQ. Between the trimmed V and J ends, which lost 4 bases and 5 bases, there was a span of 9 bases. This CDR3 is CASSRGGNEKLFF. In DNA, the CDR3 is TGCGCCAGCAGCCGGGGGGGAAATGAAAAACTGTTTTTT.

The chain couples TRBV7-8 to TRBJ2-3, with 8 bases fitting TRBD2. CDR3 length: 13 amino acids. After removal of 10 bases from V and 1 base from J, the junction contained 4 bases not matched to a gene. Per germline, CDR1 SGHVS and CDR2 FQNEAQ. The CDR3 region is CAITGGGTDTQYF. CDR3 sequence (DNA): TGTGCCATAACGGGAGGGGGCACAGATACGCAGTATTTT. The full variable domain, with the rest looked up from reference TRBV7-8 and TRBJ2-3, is GAGVSQSPRYKVAKRGQDVALRCDPISGHVSLFWYQQALGQGPEFLTYFQNEAQLDKSGLPSDRFFAERPEGSVSTLKIQRTQQEDSAVYLCAITGGGTDTQYFGPGTRLTVL.

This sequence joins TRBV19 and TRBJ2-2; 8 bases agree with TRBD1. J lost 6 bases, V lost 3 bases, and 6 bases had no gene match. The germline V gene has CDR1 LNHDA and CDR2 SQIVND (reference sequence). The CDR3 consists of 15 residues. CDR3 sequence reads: CASSIVTGAAGELFF. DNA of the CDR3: TGTGCCAGTAGTATTGTGACAGGGGCGGCCGGGGAGCTGTTTTTT.

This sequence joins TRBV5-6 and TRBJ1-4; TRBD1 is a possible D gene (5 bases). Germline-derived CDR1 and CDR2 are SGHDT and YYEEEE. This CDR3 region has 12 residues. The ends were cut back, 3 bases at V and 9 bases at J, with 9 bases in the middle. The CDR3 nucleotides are TGTGCCAGCAGCTGGGGGTCCCAAAAACTGTTTTTT. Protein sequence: CASSWGSQKLFF.

The CDR3 DNA reads as TGTGCCAGTAGCCCTGGCGGGGTTGGAGGCTACACCTTC. It is translated as CASSPGGVGGYTF. The chain links TRBV19 to TRBJ1-2; D is undetermined. This CDR3 region has 13 residues. The ends were cut back, 6 bases at V and 8 bases at J, with 16 bases in the middle. Germline V gene data show CDR1 as LNHDA and CDR2 as SQIVND (reference sequence).

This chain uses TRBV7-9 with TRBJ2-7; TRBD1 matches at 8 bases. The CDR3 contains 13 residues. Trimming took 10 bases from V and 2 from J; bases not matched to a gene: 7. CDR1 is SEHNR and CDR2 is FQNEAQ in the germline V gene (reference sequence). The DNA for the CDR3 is TGTGCCACCCAGACAGGGGATACCTACGAGCAGTACTTC. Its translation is CATQTGDTYEQYF. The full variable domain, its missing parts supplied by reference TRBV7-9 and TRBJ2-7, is DTGVSQNPRHKITKRGQNVTFRCDPISEHNRLYWYRQTLGQGPEFLTYFQNEAQLEKSRLLSDRFSAERPKGSFSTLEIQRTEQGDSAMYLCATQTGDTYEQYFGPGTRLTVT.

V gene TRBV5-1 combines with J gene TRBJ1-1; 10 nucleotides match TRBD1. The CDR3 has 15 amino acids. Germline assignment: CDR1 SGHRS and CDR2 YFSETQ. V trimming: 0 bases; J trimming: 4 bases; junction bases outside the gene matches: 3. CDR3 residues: CASSLVGTGVTEAFF. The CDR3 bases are TGCGCCAGCAGCTTGGTTGGGACAGGGGTCACTGAAGCTTTCTTT.

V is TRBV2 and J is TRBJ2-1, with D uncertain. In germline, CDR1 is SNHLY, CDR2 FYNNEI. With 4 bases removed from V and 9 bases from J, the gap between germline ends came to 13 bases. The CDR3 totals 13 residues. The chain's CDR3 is CASSAPGPREQFF. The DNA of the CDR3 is TGTGCCAGCAGTGCCCCGGGCCCCCGTGAGCAGTTCTTC.

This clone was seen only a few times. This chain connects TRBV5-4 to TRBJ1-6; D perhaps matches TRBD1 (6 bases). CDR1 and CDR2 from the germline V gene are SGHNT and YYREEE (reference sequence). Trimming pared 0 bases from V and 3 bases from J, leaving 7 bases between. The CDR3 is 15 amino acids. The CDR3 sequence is CASSLDRVYNSPLHF. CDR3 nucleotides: TGTGCCAGCAGCTTGGACAGGGTCTATAATTCACCCCTCCACTTT.

CDR3 in amino acids: CASSRTGAGNQPQHF. CDR3 nucleotide sequence: TGTGCCAGCAGCCGGACAGGGGCGGGGAATCAGCCCCAGCATTTT. This chain connects TRBV5-8 to TRBJ1-5, with 9 bases aligning to TRBD1. Germline CDR1 SGHTS, CDR2 YDEGEE. The CDR3 totals 15 residues. The V segment lost 4 bases and the J segment 4 bases; nucleotides outside the gene matches: 6.

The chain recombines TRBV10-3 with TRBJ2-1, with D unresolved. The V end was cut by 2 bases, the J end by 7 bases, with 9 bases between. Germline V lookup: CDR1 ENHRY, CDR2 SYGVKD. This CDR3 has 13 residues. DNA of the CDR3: TGTGCCATCAGTGAGAGGAACCAGAATGAGCAGTTCTTC. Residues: CAISERNQNEQFF.

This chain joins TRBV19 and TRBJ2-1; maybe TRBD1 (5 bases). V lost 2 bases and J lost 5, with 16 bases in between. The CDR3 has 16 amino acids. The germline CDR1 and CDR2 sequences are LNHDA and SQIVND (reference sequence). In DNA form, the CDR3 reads TGTGCCAGTAGTATACGCCGACAGCCAGGGCACAATGAGCAGTTCTTC. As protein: CASSIRRQPGHNEQFF.

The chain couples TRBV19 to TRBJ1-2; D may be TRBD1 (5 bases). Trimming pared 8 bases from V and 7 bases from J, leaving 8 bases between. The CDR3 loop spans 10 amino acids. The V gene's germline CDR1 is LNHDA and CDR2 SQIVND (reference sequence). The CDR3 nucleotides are TGTGCCAGTCGGGACGGTGGCTACACCTTC. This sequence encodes CASRDGGYTF.

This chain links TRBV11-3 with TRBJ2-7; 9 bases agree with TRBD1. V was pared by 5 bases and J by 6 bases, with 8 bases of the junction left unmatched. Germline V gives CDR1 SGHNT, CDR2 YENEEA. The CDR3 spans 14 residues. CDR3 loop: CASSLDRGGGEQYF. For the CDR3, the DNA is TGTGCCAGCAGCCTGGACAGGGGAGGTGGCGAGCAGTACTTC.

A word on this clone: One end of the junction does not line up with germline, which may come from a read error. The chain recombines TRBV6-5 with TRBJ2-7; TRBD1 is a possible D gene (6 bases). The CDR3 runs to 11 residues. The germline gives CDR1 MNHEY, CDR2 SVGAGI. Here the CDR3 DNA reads TGCGTATCCGGACAGCCCTACGAGCAGTACTTC. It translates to CVSGQPYEQYF.

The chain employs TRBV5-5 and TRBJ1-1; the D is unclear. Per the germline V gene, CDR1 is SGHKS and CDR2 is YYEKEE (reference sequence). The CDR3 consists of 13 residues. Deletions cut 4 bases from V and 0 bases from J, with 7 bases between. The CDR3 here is CASSDQMNTEAFF. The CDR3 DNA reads TGTGCCAGCAGCGACCAGATGAACACTGAAGCTTTCTTT.